The clone carrying this T cell receptor (beta chain) has just a few counts. Antigen: not known. The data originate from a study of T cells after yellow fever vaccination. Making TCR cDNA involved 5'RACE template switching, which added UMIs and a universal primer site. TCRdb independently ran MiXCR on the 5' RACE reads; one entry per CDR3 protein. The sample yields approximately 330,000 distinct CDR3 sequences, around 12% seen once. General study points: Subsequent booster samples again held most clones from primary vaccination (around 96% CD4, about 90% CD8). Within FACS-sorted repertoires, abundant clonotypes contaminating from the bulk population could be present.

CDR3 length: 14 residues. V was pared by 3 bases and J by 5 bases, with 2 bases of the junction left unmatched. Germline V gives CDR1 SGHTA, CDR2 FQGNSA. The receptor was isolated from a man younger than 35 who received the YFV17D yellow fever vaccine. The sample was CD4+ T cells sorted from PBMCs, taken 15 days after the yellow fever booster vaccination. V and J are TRBV7-2 and TRBJ2-5; the match to TRBD2 covers 11 bases. The CDR3 region is CASSFSGGVETQYF. In DNA form, the CDR3 reads TGTGCCAGCAGCTTTAGCGGGGGGGTCGAGACCCAGTACTTC.